One T cell receptor (beta chain) is described in this entry. Its antigen specificity is not known. Per-nucleotide qualities are absent, and no much larger clonotype sits a single base away. Healthy HIV-negative adults with no recently reported acute infections or vaccinations were included as donors. Every donor was a Caucasian adult residing in Nashville, Tennessee, USA. CD4+ T cells were enriched by magnetic negative selection; naive cells were then positively selected on CD45RA, and the negative fraction formed the memory subset. Blood was obtained by leukapheresis, after which PBMCs were separated by Ficoll-Histopaque density gradient centrifugation and cryopreserved in liquid nitrogen vapor phase. Purity and quantity of every magnetically sorted T cell population were checked by analytical flow cytometry. Each sorted fraction had its genomic DNA isolated and then quantified by UV absorbance on a Nanodrop 2000c.

Using the deep immunoSEQ assay, multiplex PCR amplified TCR CDR3 regions from genomic DNA. Extracted genomic DNA from each cell subset was spread evenly across all wells of several immunoSEQ 96-well plates, with each plate serving as a replicate. For sorted subsets, about 200 ng genomic DNA, equal to 30,000 or so T cell genomes, was loaded into each replicate PCR. Purified libraries were measured with a Qubit 3.0 fluorometer, size-checked on a Bioanalyzer 2100, and measured again with the KAPA Library Quantification kit. Every immunoSEQ 96-well plate was sequenced on a dedicated single-read 150-cycle Illumina NextSeq 550 flow cell. In the original analysis: Because the immunoSEQ output included only junctional sequences and no quality scores, the filtering could not be the same as the filtering used for full-length reads. To assign V/J genes and CDR3, sequences were annotated against IMGT germline references using PyIR, a Python wrapper for IgBLAST v1.9. Any read was removed if the V/J assignment was weak (E-value above 1e-6), the CDR3 was missing, or the read contained stop codons, out-of-frame junctions, or ambiguous translated residues. A V3J clonotype was defined by an identical inferred V gene, J gene, and CDR3 amino acid sequence. The percentage overlap between two repertoires was calculated by dividing the number of shared unique clonotypes by the size of the smaller repertoire. Richness of each repertoire was evaluated using RTK rarefaction, the Chao1 estimator, and Recon v2.1 estimates of unobserved clonotypes. For all TCRbeta clonotypes obtained by the gDNA method from several donors, generation probabilities were computed with OLGA. As stored in TCRdb, this immuneACCESS dataset retains in-frame rearrangements with V and J assigned. A fraction of the clones does not appear; measured against another copy, unresolved V genes explain less than half of the discrepancy, and the remainder lacks a known reason. V and J calls and clone size come straight from that table; D and trimming were deduced from the DNA. The sample has 2,500,000 or so clones on record, more than 90% of them singletons. Jointly, the top ten make up more than 0.12% of the sample.

This sample stems from a study of shared clonotypes between healthy human individuals (TCRdb year 2020). For the wider study: A few men and a couple of women, aged 18 to 49 years, made up the cohort. For each donor, three plates each were used for CD4 naive and CD4 memory, two plates were used for CD8 naive, and one plate was used for CD8 memory. To estimate repertoire size and how much clonotype sharing occurs between individuals, the study deeply sequenced the blood TCR repertoires of five healthy adults. To increase sequencing depth and limit assay-specific biases, TCR repertoire library preparation and sequencing were carried out by different laboratories using diverse techniques. Each donor's leukapheresis produced roughly between roughly 0.85 and 10 billion PBMCs.

Based on the germline V gene (reference sequence), the CDR1 and CDR2 sequences are GTSNPN and SVGIG. At the junction V is shortened by 1 base and J by 7 bases, with 10 bases in between. Counted from cysteine to phenylalanine, this CDR3 has 12 amino acids. CDR3 DNA only is kept here, 36 bases in frame from base 1. What the work shows at the level of the full study, not this receptor alone: Clonotypes shared by all four sorted-subset donors showed higher generation probabilities than non-shared clonotypes. Sampling was limited to blood, and TCR repertoires in tissue likely differ from TCR repertoires in blood. About 5% of naive CD4, around 3.5% of naive CD8, 2.3% of memory CD4, and approximately 0.4% of memory CD8 clonotypes were shared across four donors. Pairwise subsampling led to the expectation that sequencing depth would affect the degree of clonotype sharing among donors. Larger estimated clonotype richness was generally found for naive subsets than for memory subsets. Rarefaction of sorted-subset datasets indicated incomplete sequencing despite the large sequencing depth. The genetic and exposure-history diversity represented was limited by the small number of donors.

Source material: naive CD4+ T cells sorted from blood. What the cell subset or site label conveys for this sample: CD45RA+ positively selected. The sequence was collected from a man younger than 30 in good health. The rearranged chain carries TRBV30 and TRBJ1-2; a confident D gene designation cannot be given. The nucleotides are TGTGCCTGGAGTGGGTCTGCACTTGGCTACACCTTC. Translated, it gives CAWSGSALGYTF.